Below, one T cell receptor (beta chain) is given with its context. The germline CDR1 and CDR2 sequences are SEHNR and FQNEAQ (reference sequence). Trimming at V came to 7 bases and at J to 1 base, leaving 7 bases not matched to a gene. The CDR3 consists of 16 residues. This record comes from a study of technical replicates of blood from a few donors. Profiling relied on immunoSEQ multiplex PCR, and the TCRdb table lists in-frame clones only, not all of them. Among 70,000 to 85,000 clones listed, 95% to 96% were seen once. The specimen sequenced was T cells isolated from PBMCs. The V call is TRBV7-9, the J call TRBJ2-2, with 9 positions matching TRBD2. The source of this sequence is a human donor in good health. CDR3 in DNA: TGTGCCAGCATGCGGGGGGGGAGCGAGAACACCGGGGAGCTGTTTTTT. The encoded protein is CASMRGGSENTGELFF.